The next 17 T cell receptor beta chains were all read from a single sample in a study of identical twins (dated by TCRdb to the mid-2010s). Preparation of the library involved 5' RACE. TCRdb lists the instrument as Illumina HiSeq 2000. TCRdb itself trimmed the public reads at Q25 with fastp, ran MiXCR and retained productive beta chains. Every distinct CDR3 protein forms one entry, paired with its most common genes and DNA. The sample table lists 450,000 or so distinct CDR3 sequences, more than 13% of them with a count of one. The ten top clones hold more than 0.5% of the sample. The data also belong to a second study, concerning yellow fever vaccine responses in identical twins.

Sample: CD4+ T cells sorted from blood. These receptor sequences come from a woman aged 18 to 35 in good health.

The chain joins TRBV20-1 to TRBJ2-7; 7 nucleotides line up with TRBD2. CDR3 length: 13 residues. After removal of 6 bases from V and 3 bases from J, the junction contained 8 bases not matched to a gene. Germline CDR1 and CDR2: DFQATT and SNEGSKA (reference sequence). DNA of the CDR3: TGCAGTGCACCCATAGCGGGCTACTACGAGCAGTACTTC. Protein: CSAPIAGYYEQYF.

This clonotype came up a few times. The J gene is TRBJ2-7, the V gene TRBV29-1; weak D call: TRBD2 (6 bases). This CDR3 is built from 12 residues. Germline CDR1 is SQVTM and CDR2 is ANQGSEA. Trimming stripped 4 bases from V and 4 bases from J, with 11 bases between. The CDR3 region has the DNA TGCAGCGTTGGGGACGGGGGTTACGAGCAGTACTTC. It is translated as CSVGDGGYEQYF.

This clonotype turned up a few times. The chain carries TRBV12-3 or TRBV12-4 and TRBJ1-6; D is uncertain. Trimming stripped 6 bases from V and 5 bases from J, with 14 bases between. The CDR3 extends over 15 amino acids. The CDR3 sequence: CASRLREANNSPLHF. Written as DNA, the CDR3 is TGTGCCAGCAGGCTCCGGGAGGCCAATAATTCACCCCTCCACTTT.

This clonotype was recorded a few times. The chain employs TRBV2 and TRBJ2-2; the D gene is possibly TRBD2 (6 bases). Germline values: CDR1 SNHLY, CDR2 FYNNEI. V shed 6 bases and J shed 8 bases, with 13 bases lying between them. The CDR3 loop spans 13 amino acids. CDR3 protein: CASRREARGELFF. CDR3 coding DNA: TGTGCCAGCAGGCGGGAAGCACGGGGGGAGCTGTTTTTT.

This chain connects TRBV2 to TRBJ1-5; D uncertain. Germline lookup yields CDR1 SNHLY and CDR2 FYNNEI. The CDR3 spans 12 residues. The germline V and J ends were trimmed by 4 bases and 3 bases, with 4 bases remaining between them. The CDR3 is CASSGYNQPQHF. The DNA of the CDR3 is TGTGCCAGCAGTGGCTACAATCAGCCCCAGCATTTT.

The CDR3 region is CSARVTQGSTEAFF. The CDR3 DNA reads TGCAGTGCTAGAGTCACCCAGGGTAGCACTGAAGCTTTCTTT. This chain connects TRBV20-1 to TRBJ1-1; D may be TRBD1 (5 bases). CDR3 length: 14 amino acids. Germline lookup yields CDR1 DFQATT and CDR2 SNEGSKA (reference sequence). Deletions cut 1 base from V and 4 bases from J, with 13 bases between.

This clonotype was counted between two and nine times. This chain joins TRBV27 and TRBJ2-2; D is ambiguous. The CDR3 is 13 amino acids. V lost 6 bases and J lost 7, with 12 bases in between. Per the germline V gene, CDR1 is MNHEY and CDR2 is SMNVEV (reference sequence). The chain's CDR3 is CASSPLAGGELFF. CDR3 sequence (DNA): TGTGCCAGCAGCCCTCTGGCCGGCGGGGAGCTGTTTTTT.

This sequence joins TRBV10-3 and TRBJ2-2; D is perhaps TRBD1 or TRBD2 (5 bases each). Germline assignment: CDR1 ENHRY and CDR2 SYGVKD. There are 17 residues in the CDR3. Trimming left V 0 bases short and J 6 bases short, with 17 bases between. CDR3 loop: CAISESRRWDGPGELFF. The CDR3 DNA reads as TGTGCCATCAGTGAGTCACGGAGGTGGGACGGTCCCGGGGAGCTGTTTTTT.

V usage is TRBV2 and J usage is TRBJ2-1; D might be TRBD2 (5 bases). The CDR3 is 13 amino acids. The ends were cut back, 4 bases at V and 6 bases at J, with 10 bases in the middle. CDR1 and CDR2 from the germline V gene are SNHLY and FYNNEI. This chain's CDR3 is CASSVTIFNEQFF. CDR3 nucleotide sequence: TGTGCCAGCAGTGTGACTATATTCAATGAGCAGTTCTTC.

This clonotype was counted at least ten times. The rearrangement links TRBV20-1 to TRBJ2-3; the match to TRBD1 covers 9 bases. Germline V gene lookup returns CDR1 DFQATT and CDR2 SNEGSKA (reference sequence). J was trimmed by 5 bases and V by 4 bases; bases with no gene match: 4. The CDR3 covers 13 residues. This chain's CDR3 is CSATGQGIDTQYF. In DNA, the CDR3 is TGCAGTGCTACGGGACAGGGTATAGATACGCAGTATTTT.

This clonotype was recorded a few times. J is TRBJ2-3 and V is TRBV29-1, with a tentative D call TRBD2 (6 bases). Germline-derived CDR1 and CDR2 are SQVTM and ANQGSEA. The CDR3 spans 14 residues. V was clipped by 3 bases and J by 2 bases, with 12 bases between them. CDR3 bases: TGCAGCGTTGACGGCGGGACCACCACAGATACGCAGTATTTT. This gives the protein CSVDGGTTTDTQYF.

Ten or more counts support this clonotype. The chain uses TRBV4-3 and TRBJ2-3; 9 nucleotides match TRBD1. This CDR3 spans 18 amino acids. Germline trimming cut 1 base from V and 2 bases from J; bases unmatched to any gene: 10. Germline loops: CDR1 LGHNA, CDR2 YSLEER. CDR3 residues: CASSQGENRGRITDTQYF. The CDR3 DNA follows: TGCGCCAGCAGCCAAGGGGAAAACAGGGGGCGCATCACAGATACGCAGTATTTT.

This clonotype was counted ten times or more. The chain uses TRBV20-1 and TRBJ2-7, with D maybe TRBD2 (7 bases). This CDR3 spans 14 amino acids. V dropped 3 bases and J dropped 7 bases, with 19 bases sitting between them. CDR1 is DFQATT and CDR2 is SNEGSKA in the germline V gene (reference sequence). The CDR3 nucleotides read TGCAGTGCTAGGGTGCCGGGGGGCGGAGAAGAGCAGTACTTC. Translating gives CSARVPGGGEEQYF.

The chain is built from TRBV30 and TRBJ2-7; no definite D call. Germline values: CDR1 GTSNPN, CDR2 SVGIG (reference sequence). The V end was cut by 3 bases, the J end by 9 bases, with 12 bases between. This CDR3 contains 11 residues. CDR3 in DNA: TGTGCCTGGAGCACGGAGTATGGGCAGTACTTC. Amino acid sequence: CAWSTEYGQYF.

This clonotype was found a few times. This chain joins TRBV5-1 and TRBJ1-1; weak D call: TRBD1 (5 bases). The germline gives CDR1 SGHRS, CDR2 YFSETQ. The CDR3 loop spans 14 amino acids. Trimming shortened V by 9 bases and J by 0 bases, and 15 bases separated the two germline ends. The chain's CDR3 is CATRDEEMNTEAFF. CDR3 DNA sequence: TGCGCCACAAGGGACGAAGAAATGAACACTGAAGCTTTCTTT. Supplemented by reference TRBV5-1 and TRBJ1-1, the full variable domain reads KAGVTQTPRYLIKTRGQQVTLSCSPISGHRSVSWYQQTPGQGLQFLFEYFSETQRNKGNFPGRFSGRQFSNSRSEMNVSTLELGDSALYLCATRDEEMNTEAFFGQGTRLTVV.

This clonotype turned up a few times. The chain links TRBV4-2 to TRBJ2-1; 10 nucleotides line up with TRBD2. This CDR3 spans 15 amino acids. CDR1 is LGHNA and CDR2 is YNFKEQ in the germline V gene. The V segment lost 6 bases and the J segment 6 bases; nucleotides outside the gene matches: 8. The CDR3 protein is CASRDKEREGNEQFF. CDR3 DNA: TGTGCCAGCAGGGACAAGGAGCGGGAGGGCAATGAGCAGTTCTTC.

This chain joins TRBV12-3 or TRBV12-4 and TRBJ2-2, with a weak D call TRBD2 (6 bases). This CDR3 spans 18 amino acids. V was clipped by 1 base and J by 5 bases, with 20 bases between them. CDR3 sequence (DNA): TGTGCCAGCAGTTTAGGGGTGACTAAAACGGGAGATACCGGGGAGCTGTTTTTT. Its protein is CASSLGVTKTGDTGELFF.